The clone carrying this TCR beta chain came up a few times. No antigen is known for it. This sample was included in a study of T-cell reconstitution after alpha-beta-depleted transplantation in children. Findings and caveats of the study: From surviving recipient T cells and thymic progenitors came the high day-60 TCRbeta diversity observed in some patients. Newly produced T cells mostly accounted for T-cell counts and diversity one year post-transplant. At around two months after transplant, the alpha-beta T cells were reportedly derived from several hundred expanded clones that came from non-depleted graft cells.

CDR1 MNHEY and CDR2 SMNVEV come from the germline V gene (reference sequence). This CDR3 has 15 amino acids. Trimming cost V 5 bases and J 6 bases; bases outside gene matches: 6. Using unique molecular identifiers, the investigators prepared the TCRbeta library. From the PCR reads, TCRdb called clonotypes with MiXCR, one entry per CDR3 protein. Of about 400,000 distinct CDR3 sequences in the sample, about a sixth were seen once. This clonotype originated in a boy younger than two who had a stem cell transplant for Wiskott-Aldrich syndrome, so the T cells may come from the graft donor. The chain carries TRBV27 and TRBJ2-2, with 10 nucleotides matching TRBD2. The sample consisted of PBMCs, mostly from graft donor cells, taken 360 days after TCRalphabeta/CD19-depleted stem cell transplant. CDR3 amino acids: CASSGAGGEPGELFF. The CDR3 DNA reads as TGTGCCAGCAGTGGAGCGGGAGGGGAGCCCGGGGAGCTGTTTTTT.